The 11 T cell receptor beta chains presented below share a single source sample, sequenced in a study of CD8 T cells in ankylosing spondylitis. Study outcomes and limitations: The study identified a TCR beta motif of several highly homologous variants that appeared characteristic of ankylosing spondylitis blood.

TCRdb re-analysed the 5' RACE reads in MiXCR, keeping a single row per CDR3 protein. This sample has some 400,000 distinct CDR3 sequences; around 22% occur once, and the top ten carry about 15%. The antigens of these receptors remain unknown. Material: blood, either unsorted or a sorted T cell fraction (not recorded which). Every receptor here comes from a male donor with ankylosing spondylitis.

The table lists this clonotype with a few counts. The V and J genes are TRBV5-1 and TRBJ2-1; 9 bases are a match to TRBD2. This CDR3 comprises 14 residues. In germline, CDR1 is SGHRS, CDR2 YFSETQ. V shed 0 bases and J 10 bases; nucleotides not matched to a gene: 5. The CDR3 is CASSLGLAEPEQFF. CDR3 sequence (DNA): TGCGCCAGCAGCTTGGGACTAGCGGAACCGGAGCAGTTCTTC.

A few counts support this clonotype. The CDR3 region is CASSMNGGPNTEAFF. DNA of the CDR3: TGCGCCAGCAGCATGAACGGGGGACCCAACACTGAAGCTTTCTTT. V and J are TRBV5-1 and TRBJ1-1; D is perhaps TRBD1 (5 bases). Germline CDR1 SGHRS, CDR2 YFSETQ. The V end lost 4 bases, the J end lost 2 bases, and 15 bases lay between the germline ends. The CDR3 loop spans 15 amino acids.

This rearrangement joins TRBV7-2 to TRBJ2-2, with a possible D match to TRBD1 (5 bases). Looked up from germline, CDR1 is SGHTA and CDR2 is FQGNSA. The CDR3 loop spans 15 amino acids. V gave up 2 bases and J gave up 6 bases, with 13 bases separating them. CDR3 sequence: CASSLQGLAAGELFF. CDR3 sequence (DNA): TGTGCCAGCAGCTTACAGGGCTTGGCGGCCGGGGAGCTGTTTTTT. Together with reference TRBV7-2 and TRBJ2-2, the CDR3 gives the full variable domain: GAGVSQSPSNKVTEKGKDVELRCDPISGHTALYWYRQSLGQGLEFLIYFQGNSAPDKSGLPSDRFSAERTGGSVSTLTIQRTQQEDSAVYLCASSLQGLAAGELFFGEGSRLTVL.

This clonotype was counted only a few times. This chain links TRBV19 with TRBJ1-2, with D unclear. The CDR3 is 14 amino acids. The germline gives CDR1 LNHDA, CDR2 SQIVND (reference sequence). V was shortened by 0 bases and J by 1 base, with 6 bases between the two germline ends. The chain's CDR3 is CASSIDRNNYGYTF. In DNA, the CDR3 is TGTGCCAGTAGTATAGACAGAAATAACTATGGCTACACCTTC.

The chain recombines TRBV7-2 with TRBJ2-7; tentative D call: TRBD2 (5 bases). CDR3 length equals 14 residues. V was cut by 3 bases and J by 2 bases, with 11 bases left in between. Germline V gene lookup returns CDR1 SGHTA and CDR2 FQGNSA. CDR3: CASSLGSDAYEQYF. As DNA, the CDR3 is TGTGCCAGCAGCTTGGGGAGTGATGCCTACGAGCAGTACTTC. Full variable domain (outside the CDR3, taken from reference TRBV7-2 and TRBJ2-7): GAGVSQSPSNKVTEKGKDVELRCDPISGHTALYWYRQSLGQGLEFLIYFQGNSAPDKSGLPSDRFSAERTGGSVSTLTIQRTQQEDSAVYLCASSLGSDAYEQYFGPGTRLTVT.

The J gene is TRBJ1-5, the V gene TRBV27, with unresolved D. Trimming shortened V by 4 bases and J by 3 bases, and 10 bases separated the two germline ends. CDR1 is MNHEY, CDR2 SMNVEV, per germline (reference sequence). This CDR3 spans 14 amino acids. The CDR3 spells CASSSKVINQPQHF. CDR3 bases: TGTGCCAGCAGTTCGAAGGTTATCAATCAGCCCCAGCATTTT.

The sample holds a few counts of this clonotype. The chain has TRBV10-3 and TRBJ2-5; 8 nucleotides align to TRBD1. Germline CDR1 is ENHRY and CDR2 is SYGVKD. With 4 bases clipped from V and 5 bases from J, the junction kept 6 bases outside the gene matches. This CDR3 spans 14 amino acids. The CDR3 coding sequence is TGTGCCATCAGTGCGCCGGGACAGGCGGAGACCCAGTACTTC. Translated: CAISAPGQAETQYF.

The chain has TRBV9 and TRBJ2-7, with 7 bases that match TRBD1. Germline V CDR1 and CDR2: SGDLS, YYNGEE. V dropped 4 bases and J dropped 4; count of bases not matched to a gene: 11. The CDR3 sequence is 15 residues long. CDR3 nucleotides: TGTGCCAGCAGCCCACTCGGGACAGTTCATTACGAGCAGTACTTC. Residues: CASSPLGTVHYEQYF.

This clonotype was recorded a few times. This chain uses TRBV29-1 with TRBJ1-4; no firm D call. Trimming left V 2 bases short and J 0 bases short, with 13 bases between. Germline values: CDR1 SQVTM, CDR2 ANQGSEA. The CDR3 contains 16 residues. CDR3 sequence (DNA): TGCAGCGTTGAACTGATGGAAGCTGCAACTAATGAAAAACTGTTTTTT. It is translated as CSVELMEAATNEKLFF.

V gene TRBV5-5 combines with J gene TRBJ2-3, with D possibly matching TRBD1 (5 bases). The V gene lost 7 bases and the J gene lost 7 bases, with 19 bases spanning the gap. The length of the CDR3 is 14 residues. Looked up from germline, CDR1 is SGHKS and CDR2 is YYEKEE (reference sequence). CDR3 protein: CASANPGKPNTQYF. In DNA, the CDR3 is TGTGCCAGCGCCAACCCAGGGAAACCAAATACGCAGTATTTT. Together with reference TRBV5-5 and TRBJ2-3, the CDR3 gives the full variable domain: DAGVTQSPTHLIKTRGQQVTLRCSPISGHKSVSWYQQVLGQGPQFIFQYYEKEERGRGNFPDRFSARQFPNYSSELNVNALLLGDSALYLCASANPGKPNTQYFGPGTRLTVL.

V usage is TRBV5-1 and J usage is TRBJ1-2; weak D call: TRBD1 (6 bases). V was trimmed by 1 base and J by 6 bases, leaving 13 bases between them. Germline assignment: CDR1 SGHRS and CDR2 YFSETQ. The CDR3 is made up of 14 amino acids. CDR3 sequence reads: CASSLLRAGDGYTF. The CDR3 DNA reads as TGCGCCAGCAGCTTGCTTCGGGCAGGGGATGGCTACACCTTC.